This T cell receptor (beta chain) comes out of a study of response to subunit inactivated influenza vaccine. TCRdb re-analysed the RT-PCR reads in MiXCR, keeping a single row per CDR3 protein. There are about 240,000 distinct CDR3 sequences in the sample; more than 10% occur only once, and about 7.8% lies in the top ten. In its sample, this clonotype was seen a few times. The antigen is unknown. From germline, CDR1 is MNHEY and CDR2 SVGEGT. V gave up 6 bases and J gave up 0 bases; unmatched junction bases: 5. The CDR3 is made up of 16 amino acids. Overall study findings and caveats: Authors suggested that a seasonal influenza vaccination recruits few new T cells each time.

This receptor was identified in a man aged 50-59 years who received an inactivated influenza vaccine. The rearrangement joins TRBV6-2 or TRBV6-3 to TRBJ2-2, with TRBD2 matching over 9 bases. The sample in question was non-naive T cells sorted from PBMCs, obtained 14 to 15 days before vaccination. The CDR3: CASSRTSVSNTGELFF. Written as DNA, the CDR3 is TGTGCCAGCAGCCGGACTAGCGTTTCGAACACCGGGGAGCTGTTTTTT.